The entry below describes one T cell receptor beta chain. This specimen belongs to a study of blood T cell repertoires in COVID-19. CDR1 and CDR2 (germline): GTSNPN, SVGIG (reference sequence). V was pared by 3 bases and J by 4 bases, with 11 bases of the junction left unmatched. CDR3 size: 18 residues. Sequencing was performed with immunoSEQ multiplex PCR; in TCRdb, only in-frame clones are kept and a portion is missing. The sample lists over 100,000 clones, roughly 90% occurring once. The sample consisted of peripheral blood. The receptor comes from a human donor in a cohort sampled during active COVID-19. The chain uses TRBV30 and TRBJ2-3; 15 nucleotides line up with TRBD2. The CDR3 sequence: CAWSRSRTSGRAPDTQYF. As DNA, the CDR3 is TGTGCCTGGAGCCGCTCACGGACTAGCGGGAGGGCCCCAGATACGCAGTATTTT. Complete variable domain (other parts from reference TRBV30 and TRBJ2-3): SQTIHQWPATLVQPVGSPLSLECTVEGTSNPNLYWYRQAAGRGLQLLFYSVGIGQISSEVPQNLSASRPQDRQFILSSKKLLLSDSGFYLCAWSRSRTSGRAPDTQYFGPGTRLTVL.